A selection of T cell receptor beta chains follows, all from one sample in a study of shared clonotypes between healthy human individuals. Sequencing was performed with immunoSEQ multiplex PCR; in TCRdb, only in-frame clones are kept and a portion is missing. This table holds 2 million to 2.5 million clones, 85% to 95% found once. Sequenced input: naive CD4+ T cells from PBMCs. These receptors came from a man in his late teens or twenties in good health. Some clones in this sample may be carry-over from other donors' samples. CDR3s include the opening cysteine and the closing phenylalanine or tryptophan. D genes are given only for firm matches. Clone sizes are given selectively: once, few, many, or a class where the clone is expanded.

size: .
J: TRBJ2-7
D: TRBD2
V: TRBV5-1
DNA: TGCGCCAGCAGCTTAGGGGGACTAGTCTACGAGCAGTACTTC
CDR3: CASSLGGLVYEQYF

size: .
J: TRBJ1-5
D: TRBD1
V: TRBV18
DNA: TGTGCCAGCTCAGGACAGGGGAGTGATCAGCCCCAGCATTTT
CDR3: CASSGQGSDQPQHF

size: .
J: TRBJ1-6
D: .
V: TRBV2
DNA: TGTGCCAGCACCGAGAACTATAATTCACCCCTCCACTTT
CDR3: CASTENYNSPLHF

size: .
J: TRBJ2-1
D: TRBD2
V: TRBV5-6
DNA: TGTGCCAGCAGCCCGTACGGGACTAGCGCCATGCTCTCCTACAATGAGCAGTTCTTC
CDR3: CASSPYGTSAMLSYNEQFF

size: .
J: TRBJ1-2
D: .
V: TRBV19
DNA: TGTGCCAGTAGTACCCGCTCGGGCAGCTCAAACTATGGCTACACCTTC
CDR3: CASSTRSGSSNYGYTF

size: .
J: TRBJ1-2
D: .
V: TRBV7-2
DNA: TGTGCCAGCAGCTCTCCGGAGCGGGGGCACTATGGCTACACCTTC
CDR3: CASSSPERGHYGYTF

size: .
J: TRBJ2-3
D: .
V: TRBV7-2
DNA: TGTGCCAGCAGCTTAGCGCGACAGCCTAGCACAGATACGCAGTATTTT
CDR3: CASSLARQPSTDTQYF

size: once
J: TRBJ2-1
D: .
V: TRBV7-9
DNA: TGTGCCAGCAGTTCCCGGAGGGACTCGTACAATGAGCAGTTCTTC
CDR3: CASSSRRDSYNEQFF

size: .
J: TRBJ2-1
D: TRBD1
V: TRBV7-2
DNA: TGTGCCAGCAGCTTAACCTCGGGACAGGGGGTCTATGAGCAGTTCTTC
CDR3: CASSLTSGQGVYEQFF

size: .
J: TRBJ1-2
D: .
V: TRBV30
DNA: TGTGCCAGCCAGGGAGGCAGCGGCTACACCTTC
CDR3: CASQGGSGYTF

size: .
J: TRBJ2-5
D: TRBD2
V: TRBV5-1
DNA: TGCGCCAGCAGAGCGGGACCGACGTCCTCGGAGACCCAGTACTTC
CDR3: CASRAGPTSSETQYF

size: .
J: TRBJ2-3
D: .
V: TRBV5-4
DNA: TGTGCCAGCAGCACGCCACGGTCTAGCACAGATACGCAGTATTTT
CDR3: CASSTPRSSTDTQYF

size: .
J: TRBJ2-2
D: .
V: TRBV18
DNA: TGTGCCAGCTCACCACAGATCCAGGGGACCGGGGAGCTGTTTTTT
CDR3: CASSPQIQGTGELFF

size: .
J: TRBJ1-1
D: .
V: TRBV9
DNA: TGTGCCAGCAGCGTAACGAGGTCGACTGAAGCTTTCTTT
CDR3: CASSVTRSTEAFF

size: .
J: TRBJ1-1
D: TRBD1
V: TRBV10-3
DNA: TGTGCCATCAGGCGGGACAGTACTGAAGCTTTCTTT
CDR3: CAIRRDSTEAFF

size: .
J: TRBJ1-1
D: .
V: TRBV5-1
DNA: TGCGCCAGCAGCAGGGACTCATCGGCTGAAGCTTTCTTT
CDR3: CASSRDSSAEAFF

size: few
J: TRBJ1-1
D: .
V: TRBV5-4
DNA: TGTGCCAGCAGCTTGGCGGCGGGGAACACTGAAGCTTTCTTT
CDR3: CASSLAAGNTEAFF

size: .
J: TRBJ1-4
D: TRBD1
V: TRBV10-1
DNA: TGCGCCAGCAGTGGACAGGGGGAATCGTCTAATGAAAAACTGTTTTTT
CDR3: CASSGQGESSNEKLFF

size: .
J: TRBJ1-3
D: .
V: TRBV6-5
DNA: TGTGCCAGCAGTTACTCTTCAGGGACATCTGGAAACACCATATATTTT
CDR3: CASSYSSGTSGNTIYF

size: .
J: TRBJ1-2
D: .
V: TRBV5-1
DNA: TGCGCCAGCAGCTTGGATCGGGGGCCCAGCTATGGCTACACCTTC
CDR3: CASSLDRGPSYGYTF

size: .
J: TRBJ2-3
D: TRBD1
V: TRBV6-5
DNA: TGTGCCAGCAGTTACAACAGGGGGTCAGATACGCAGTATTTT
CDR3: CASSYNRGSDTQYF

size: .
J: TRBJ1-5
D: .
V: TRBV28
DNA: TGTGCCAGCAGTTTCATGAGGGAATCAGCCCAGCATTTT
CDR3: CASSFMRESAQHF

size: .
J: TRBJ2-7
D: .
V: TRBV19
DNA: TGTGCCAGTAGTTCTTCTTCGGAACCCCCCACCTACGAGCAGTACTTC
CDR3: CASSSSSEPPTYEQYF

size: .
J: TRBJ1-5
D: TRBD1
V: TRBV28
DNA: TGTGCCAGCATCCAAACGCCGGGACAGGGGGATCAGCCCCAGCATTTT
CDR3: CASIQTPGQGDQPQHF

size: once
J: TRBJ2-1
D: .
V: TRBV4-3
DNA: TGCGCCAGCAGCCGAGTTCCGTCCCCGGAGGAGCAGTTCTTC
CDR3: CASSRVPSPEEQFF

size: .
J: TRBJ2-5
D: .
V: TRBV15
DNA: TGTGCCACCAGCAGAGATCCTGTCGCTGCGGCGGAGACCCAGTACTTC
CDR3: CATSRDPVAAAETQYF

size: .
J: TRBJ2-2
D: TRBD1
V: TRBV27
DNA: TGTGCCAGCAGTTCCCCTCCGGGACAGGGGAAAGACACCGGGGAGCTGTTTTTT
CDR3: CASSSPPGQGKDTGELFF

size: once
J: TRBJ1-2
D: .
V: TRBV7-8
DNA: TGTGCCAGCAGCCCCGGGACGTTTACTAACTATGGCTACACCTTC
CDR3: CASSPGTFTNYGYTF

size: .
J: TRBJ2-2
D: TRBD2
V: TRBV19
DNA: TGTGCCAGTATCAGGACGGGGGAGGGTTTTCCCGGGGAGCTGTTTTTT
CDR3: CASIRTGEGFPGELFF

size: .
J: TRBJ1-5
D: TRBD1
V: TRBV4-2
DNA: TGTGCCAGCAGCCTACAACTACAGGGGGGCTTTGATCAGCCCCAGCATTTT
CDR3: CASSLQLQGGFDQPQHF

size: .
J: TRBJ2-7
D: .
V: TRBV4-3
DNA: TGCGCCAGCAGCCAGGCCGGGACACTCCACGAGCAGTACTTC
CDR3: CASSQAGTLHEQYF

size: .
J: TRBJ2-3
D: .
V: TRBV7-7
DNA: TGTGCCAGCAGCTTAGCATTTGGGTCAGATACGCAGTATTTT
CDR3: CASSLAFGSDTQYF

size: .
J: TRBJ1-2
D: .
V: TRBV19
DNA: TGTGCCAGTAGTATACTGGGGACCGCTTATGGCTACACCTTC
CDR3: CASSILGTAYGYTF

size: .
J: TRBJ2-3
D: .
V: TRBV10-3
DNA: TGTGCCATCAGTGATCAGTATAGCACAGATACGCAGTATTTT
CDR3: CAISDQYSTDTQYF

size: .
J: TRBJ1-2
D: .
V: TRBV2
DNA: TGTGCCAGCAGGCCGGAGGGGTTCTATGGCTACACCTTC
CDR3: CASRPEGFYGYTF

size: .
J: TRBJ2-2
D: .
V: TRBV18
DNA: TGTGCCAGCTCACGAACGACAGCAACCGGGGAGCTGTTTTTT
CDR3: CASSRTTATGELFF

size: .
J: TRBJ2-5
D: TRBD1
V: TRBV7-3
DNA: TGTGCCAGCAGCTTAGGGGACAGCTACCAAGAGACCCAGTACTTC
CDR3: CASSLGDSYQETQYF